The sequence of this T cell receptor (beta chain) was determined in a study of control samples from healthy donors and cancer patients. Assay used: immunoSEQ multiplex PCR; TCRdb lists only in-frame clones, some missing. The sample holds about 82,000 clones; around 94% are singletons and the top ten take less than 6%. CDR1 MGHDK and CDR2 SYGVNS come from the germline V gene. With 6 bases removed from V and 0 bases from J, the gap between germline ends came to 21 bases. This CDR3 region has 17 residues. This TCR was recovered from a woman aged 18-29 years in good health. J is TRBJ2-7 and V is TRBV25-1; tentatively, D is TRBD2 (7 bases). The sequenced material came from blood. CDR3 loop: CASSPPWGGLNSYEQYF. In DNA, the CDR3 is TGTGCCAGCAGCCCCCCCTGGGGGGGGCTAAACTCCTACGAGCAGTACTTC.